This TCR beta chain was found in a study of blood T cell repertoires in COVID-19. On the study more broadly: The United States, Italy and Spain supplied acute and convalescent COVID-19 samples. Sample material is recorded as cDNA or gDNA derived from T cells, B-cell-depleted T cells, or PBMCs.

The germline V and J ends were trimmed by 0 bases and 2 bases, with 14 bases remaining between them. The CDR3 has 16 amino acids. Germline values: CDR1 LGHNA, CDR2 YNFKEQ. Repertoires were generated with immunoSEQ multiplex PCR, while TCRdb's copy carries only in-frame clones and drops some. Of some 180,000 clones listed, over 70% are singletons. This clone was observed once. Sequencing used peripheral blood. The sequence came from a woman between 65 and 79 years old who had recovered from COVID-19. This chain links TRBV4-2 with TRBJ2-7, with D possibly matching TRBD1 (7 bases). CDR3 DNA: TGTGCCAGCAGCCAAGATATGGGCGGGACAGCCTACGAGCAGTACTTC. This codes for CASSQDMGGTAYEQYF.